This T cell receptor beta chain derives from a study of yellow fever vaccine responses in identical twins. CDR1 is ENHRY and CDR2 is SYGVKD in the germline V gene. Trimming took off 0 bases at V and 7 bases at J, with 15 bases between the two ends. The CDR3 has 15 residues. About this clonotype itself: Its antigen is unidentified.

TCRdb re-derived calls from the RT-PCR reads in MiXCR, one entry per CDR3 protein. The sample lists fewer than 600 distinct CDR3 sequences; 74% were seen once. General study findings and limits: Vaccine-induced T cell responses in twins were reportedly observed to appear partly convergent, partly personalized.

This TCR was sampled from a female donor who received the yellow fever vaccine. V is TRBV10-3 and J is TRBJ1-2; no firm D call. The sample in question was T cells from blood (PBMCs), unsorted or a sorted subset (not recorded which), obtained before or after yellow fever vaccination (not recorded which). The CDR3 spells CAISESVGGPFGYTF. CDR3 coding DNA: TGTGCCATCAGTGAGTCTGTGGGCGGTCCTTTTGGCTACACCTTC.